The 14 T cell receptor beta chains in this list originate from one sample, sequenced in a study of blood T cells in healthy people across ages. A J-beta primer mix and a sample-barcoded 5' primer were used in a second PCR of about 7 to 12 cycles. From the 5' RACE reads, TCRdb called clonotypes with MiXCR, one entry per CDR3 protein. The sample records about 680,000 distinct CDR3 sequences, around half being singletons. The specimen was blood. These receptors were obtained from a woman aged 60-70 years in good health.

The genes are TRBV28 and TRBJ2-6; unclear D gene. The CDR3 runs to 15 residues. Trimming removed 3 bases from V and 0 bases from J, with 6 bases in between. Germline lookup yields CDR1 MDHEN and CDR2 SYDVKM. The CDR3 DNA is TGTGCCAGCAGTTTCCGTCCCTCTGGGGCCAACGTCCTGACTTTC. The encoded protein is CASSFRPSGANVLTF.

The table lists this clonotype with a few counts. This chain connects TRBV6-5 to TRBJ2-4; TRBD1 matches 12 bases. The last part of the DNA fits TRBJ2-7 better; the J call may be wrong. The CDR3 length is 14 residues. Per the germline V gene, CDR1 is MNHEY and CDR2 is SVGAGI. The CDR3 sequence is CASLPGQGAYEQYF. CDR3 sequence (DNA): TGTGCCAGCTTACCGGGACAGGGGGCATACGAGCAGTACTTC.

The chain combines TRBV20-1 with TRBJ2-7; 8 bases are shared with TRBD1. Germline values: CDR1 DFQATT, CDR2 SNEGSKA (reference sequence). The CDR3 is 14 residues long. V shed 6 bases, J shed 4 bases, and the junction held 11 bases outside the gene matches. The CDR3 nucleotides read TGCAGTGCGCCAGACCAGGGGGCGCATTACGAGCAGTACTTC. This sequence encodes CSAPDQGAHYEQYF.

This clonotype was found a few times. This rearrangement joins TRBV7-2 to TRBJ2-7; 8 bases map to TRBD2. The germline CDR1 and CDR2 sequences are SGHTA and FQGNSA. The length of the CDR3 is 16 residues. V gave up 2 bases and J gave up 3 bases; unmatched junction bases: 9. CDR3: CASSLLAGLGIYEQYF. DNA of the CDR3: TGTGCCAGCAGCTTATTGGCGGGACTAGGGATCTACGAGCAGTACTTC.

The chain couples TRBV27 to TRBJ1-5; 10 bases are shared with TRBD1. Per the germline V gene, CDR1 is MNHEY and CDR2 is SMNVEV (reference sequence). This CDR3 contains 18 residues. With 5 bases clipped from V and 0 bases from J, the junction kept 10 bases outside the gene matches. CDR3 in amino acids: CASSPRDRGPYSNQPQHF. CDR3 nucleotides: TGTGCCAGCAGTCCCCGGGACAGGGGACCGTATAGCAATCAGCCCCAGCATTTT.

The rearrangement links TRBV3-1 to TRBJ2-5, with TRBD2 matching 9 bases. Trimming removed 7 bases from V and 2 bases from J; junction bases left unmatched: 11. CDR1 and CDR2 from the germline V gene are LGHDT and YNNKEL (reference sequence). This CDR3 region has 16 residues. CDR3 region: CASTSGSGSFQETQYF. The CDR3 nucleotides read TGTGCCAGCACGAGCGGTAGCGGGAGTTTTCAAGAGACCCAGTACTTC.

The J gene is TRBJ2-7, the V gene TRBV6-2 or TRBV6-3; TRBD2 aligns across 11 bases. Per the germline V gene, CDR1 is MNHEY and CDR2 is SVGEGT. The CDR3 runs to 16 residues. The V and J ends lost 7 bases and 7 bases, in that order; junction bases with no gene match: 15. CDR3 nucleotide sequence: TGTGCCAGCATCACTCCAAGAGTAGCGGGAGGGAATGAGCAGTACTTC. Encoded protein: CASITPRVAGGNEQYF.

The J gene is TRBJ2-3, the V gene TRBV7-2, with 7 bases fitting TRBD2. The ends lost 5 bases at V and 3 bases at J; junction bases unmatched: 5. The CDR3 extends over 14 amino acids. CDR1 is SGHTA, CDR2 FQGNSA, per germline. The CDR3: CASSHWGGTDTQYF. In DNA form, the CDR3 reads TGTGCCAGCAGCCATTGGGGGGGAACAGATACGCAGTATTTT.

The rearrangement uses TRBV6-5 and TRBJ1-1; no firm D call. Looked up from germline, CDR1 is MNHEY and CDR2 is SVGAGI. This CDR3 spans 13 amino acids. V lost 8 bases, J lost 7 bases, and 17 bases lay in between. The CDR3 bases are TGTGCCAGCGGCCCTAATGCGAGGGATGAAGCTTTCTTT. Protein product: CASGPNARDEAFF.

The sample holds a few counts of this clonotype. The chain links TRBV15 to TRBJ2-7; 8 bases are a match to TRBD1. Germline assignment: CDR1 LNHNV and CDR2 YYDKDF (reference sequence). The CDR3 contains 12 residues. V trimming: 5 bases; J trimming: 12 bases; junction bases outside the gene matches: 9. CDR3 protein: CATSGDRRDVYF. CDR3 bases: TGTGCCACCAGCGGGGACAGGCGCGATGTGTACTTC.

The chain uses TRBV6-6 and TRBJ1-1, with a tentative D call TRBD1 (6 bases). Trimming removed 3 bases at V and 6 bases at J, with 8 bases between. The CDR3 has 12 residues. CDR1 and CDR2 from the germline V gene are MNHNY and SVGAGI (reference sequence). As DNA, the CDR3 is TGTGCCAGCAGTTATTGGGGGCCTGAAGCTTTCTTT. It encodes CASSYWGPEAFF.

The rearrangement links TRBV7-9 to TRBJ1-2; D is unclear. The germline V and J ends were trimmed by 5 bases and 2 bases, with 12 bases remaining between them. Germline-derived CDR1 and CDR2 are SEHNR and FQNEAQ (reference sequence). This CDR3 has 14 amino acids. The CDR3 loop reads CASSPTSGNYGYTF. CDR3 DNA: TGTGCCAGCAGCCCAACGTCAGGAAACTATGGCTACACCTTC.

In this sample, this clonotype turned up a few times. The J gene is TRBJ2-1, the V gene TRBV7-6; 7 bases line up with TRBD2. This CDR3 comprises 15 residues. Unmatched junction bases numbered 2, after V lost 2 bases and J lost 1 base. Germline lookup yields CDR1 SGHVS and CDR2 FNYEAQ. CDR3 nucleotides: TGTGCCAGCAGCTTATGGGGGGGTTCCTACAATGAGCAGTTCTTC. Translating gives CASSLWGGSYNEQFF. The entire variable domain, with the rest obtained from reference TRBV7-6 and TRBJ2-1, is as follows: GAGVSQSPRYKVTKRGQDVALRCDPISGHVSLYWYRQALGQGPEFLTYFNYEAQQDKSGLPNDRFSAERPEGSISTLTIQRTEQRDSAMYRCASSLWGGSYNEQFFGPGTRLTVL.

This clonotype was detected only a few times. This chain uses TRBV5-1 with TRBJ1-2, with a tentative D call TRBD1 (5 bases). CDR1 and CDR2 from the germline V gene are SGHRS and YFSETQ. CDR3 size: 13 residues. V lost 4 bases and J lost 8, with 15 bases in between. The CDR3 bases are TGCGCCAGCAGCGGGGGAGGGCTGGAAGGCTACACCTTC. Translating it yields CASSGGGLEGYTF.